These 31 T cell receptor beta chains originate from one sample sequenced in a study of neoadjuvant anti-PD-1 for oral cavity cancer. Indicated time point: after neoadjuvant nivolumab, at surgical resection. The repertoire was sequenced with immunoSEQ multiplex PCR; TCRdb's copy has only in-frame clones and lacks some. The table records about 10,000 clones, around 60% of them present only once. The sequencing here drew on tumor tissue, taken after nivolumab (anti-PD-1) treatment. The receptors come from a person aged 35-79 years with oral cavity squamous cell carcinoma.

The chain uses TRBV28 and TRBJ2-7; D unclear. Germline CDR1 MDHEN, CDR2 SYDVKM. The CDR3 extends over 13 amino acids. With 3 bases removed from V and 4 bases from J, the gap between germline ends came to 10 bases. CDR3 sequence reads: CASSFANGYEQYF. In DNA form, the CDR3 reads TGTGCCAGCAGTTTCGCTAATGGTTACGAGCAGTACTTC.

The CDR3 loop is CASIGTSGLYEQYF. CDR3 coding DNA: TGTGCCAGCATTGGGACTAGCGGGTTGTACGAGCAGTACTTC. The chain couples TRBV6-6 to TRBJ2-7; 12 positions match TRBD2. This CDR3 has 14 amino acids. Germline CDR1 reads MNHNY; CDR2 reads SVGAGI (reference sequence). V trimming: 7 bases; J trimming: 4 bases; junction bases outside the gene matches: 5.

The chain employs TRBV6-5 and TRBJ2-5, with a possible D match to TRBD2 (5 bases). The CDR3 sequence is 13 residues long. Trimming pared 4 bases from V and 7 bases from J, leaving 13 bases between. Germline V gene data show CDR1 as MNHEY and CDR2 as SVGAGI. As DNA, the CDR3 is TGTGCCAGCAGTTCACCGGGGTCGGTGACCCAGTACTTC. This translates into CASSSPGSVTQYF.

The rearrangement links TRBV5-4 to TRBJ1-5, with 9 nucleotides matching TRBD1. CDR1 SGHNT and CDR2 YYREEE come from the germline V gene (reference sequence). J was trimmed by 5 bases and V by 4 bases; bases with no gene match: 4. The CDR3 has 14 residues. DNA of the CDR3: TGTGCCAGCAGCGAGGACAGGGGTGATCAGCCCCAGCATTTT. Its protein product is CASSEDRGDQPQHF.

The chain combines TRBV7-6 with TRBJ2-1; no clear D. This CDR3 contains 15 residues. Germline CDR1 reads SGHVS; CDR2 reads FNYEAQ. The ends were cut back, 1 base at V and 2 bases at J, with 9 bases in the middle. CDR3 protein: CASSLVFSPYNEQFF. In DNA form, the CDR3 reads TGTGCCAGCAGCTTAGTTTTCAGCCCCTACAATGAGCAGTTCTTC.

The V and J genes are TRBV5-4 and TRBJ1-1; TRBD1 might be the D (5 bases). The CDR3 runs 12 residues. Germline CDR1 is SGHNT and CDR2 is YYREEE (reference sequence). V was trimmed by 7 bases and J by 8 bases, leaving 15 bases between them. The CDR3 is CASSRQGPEAFF. The CDR3 coding sequence is TGTGCCAGCTCCCGTCAGGGTCCCGAAGCTTTCTTT.

The chain has TRBV7-9 and TRBJ2-1; TRBD2 aligns across 11 bases. The germline CDR1 and CDR2 sequences are SEHNR and FQNEAQ (reference sequence). V gave up 5 bases and J gave up 7 bases; unmatched junction bases: 7. There are 15 residues in the CDR3. CDR3 bases: TGTGCCAGCAGCGGTTCCGGGACTAGCGGAAATGAGCAGTTCTTC. Its translation: CASSGSGTSGNEQFF.

In this sample, this clone turned up a few times. V is TRBV19 and J is TRBJ2-7; 7 bases map to TRBD2. Germline loops: CDR1 LNHDA, CDR2 SQIVND (reference sequence). This CDR3 comprises 16 residues. Trimming took 3 bases from V and 4 from J; bases not matched to a gene: 12. CDR3 amino acids: CASSMGPGEGRYEQYF. The CDR3 nucleotides are TGTGCCAGTAGTATGGGGCCCGGGGAGGGGCGGTACGAGCAGTACTTC.

The DNA for the CDR3 is TGTGCCAGCACCGATAGCGGGAGGGCCCGGGGGCAGTATTTT. It encodes CASTDSGRARGQYF. V and J are TRBV7-9 and TRBJ2-3; 11 nucleotides align to TRBD2. The germline V gene has CDR1 SEHNR and CDR2 FQNEAQ (reference sequence). V lost 7 bases to trimming and J lost 11 bases; unmatched junction nucleotides: 11. The CDR3 covers 14 residues.

The chain joins TRBV27 to TRBJ2-2, with 8 nucleotides matching TRBD1. CDR1 is MNHEY, CDR2 SMNVEV, per germline (reference sequence). Germline trimming cut 6 bases from V and 7 bases from J; bases unmatched to any gene: 10. This CDR3 is built from 15 residues. CDR3 sequence: CASRRDRIGIGELFF. The CDR3 DNA is TGTGCCAGCAGACGGGACAGGATAGGAATCGGGGAGCTGTTTTTT.

The V and J genes are TRBV30 and TRBJ1-2, with 9 bases aligning to TRBD1. Looked up from germline, CDR1 is GTSNPN and CDR2 is SVGIG (reference sequence). Trimming took 5 bases from V and 1 from J; bases not matched to a gene: 5. The CDR3 is 14 amino acids. The CDR3, as DNA: TGTGCCTGGCAGGGACAGGGATATAACTATGGCTACACCTTC. Residues: CAWQGQGYNYGYTF.

A few counts support this clone. The rearrangement joins TRBV4-1 to TRBJ1-1; no definite D call. Germline CDR1 reads MGHRA; CDR2 reads YSYEKL. The CDR3 is 14 residues long. V dropped 4 bases and J dropped 7 bases, with 16 bases sitting between them. The CDR3: CASSLLHPYDEAFF. CDR3 nucleotides: TGCGCCAGCAGCCTACTACATCCGTATGATGAAGCTTTCTTT.

J is TRBJ2-7 and V is TRBV7-2; unclear D gene. Germline lookup yields CDR1 SGHTA and CDR2 FQGNSA. V was clipped by 8 bases and J by 4 bases, with 15 bases between them. The CDR3 runs to 13 residues. CDR3 in DNA: TGTGCCAGCCGCCCGGGCCATCAATACGAGCAGTACTTC. Its translation: CASRPGHQYEQYF.

The V call is TRBV27, the J call TRBJ2-1; 10 nucleotides match TRBD2. The CDR3 spans 14 residues. V gave up 5 bases and J gave up 6 bases; unmatched junction bases: 4. The germline gives CDR1 MNHEY, CDR2 SMNVEV (reference sequence). As DNA, the CDR3 is TGTGCCAGCAGTGGTAGCGGGAGGCCCAATGAGCAGTTCTTC. Translation: CASSGSGRPNEQFF.

This chain's CDR3 is CASSQDLSGRGAPGANVLTF. The DNA for the CDR3 is TGTGCCAGCAGCCAAGATCTAAGTGGGCGGGGGGCTCCGGGAGCCAACGTCCTGACTTTC. This chain connects TRBV14 to TRBJ2-6, with TRBD2 matching over 8 bases. J lost 7 bases, V lost 0 bases, and 17 bases had no gene match. From germline, CDR1 is SGHDN and CDR2 FVKESK. This CDR3 has 20 residues.

This sequence joins TRBV5-1 and TRBJ2-2; D is ambiguous. V was shortened by 2 bases and J by 0 bases, with 8 bases between the two germline ends. The CDR3 loop spans 15 amino acids. In germline, CDR1 is SGHRS, CDR2 YFSETQ. DNA of the CDR3: TGCGCCAGCAGCTTCGCGCCTGCGAACACCGGGGAGCTGTTTTTT. It is translated as CASSFAPANTGELFF. Full variable domain (missing parts from reference TRBV5-1 and TRBJ2-2): KAGVTQTPRYLIKTRGQQVTLSCSPISGHRSVSWYQQTPGQGLQFLFEYFSETQRNKGNFPGRFSGRQFSNSRSEMNVSTLELGDSALYLCASSFAPANTGELFFGEGSRLTVL.

In this sample, this clone turned up a few times. The chain joins TRBV6-1 to TRBJ1-2; D perhaps matches TRBD1 (5 bases). The CDR3 consists of 13 residues. CDR1 and CDR2 (germline): MNHNS, SASEGT. With 8 bases removed from V and 8 bases from J, the gap between germline ends came to 18 bases. The DNA of the CDR3 is TGTGCCAGCGCCACAGGCCCTGCAATCGGCTACACCTTC. It specifies CASATGPAIGYTF.

The DNA of the CDR3 is TGTGCCATCGGACCTCGACGCGAGCAGTACTTC. Protein product: CAIGPRREQYF. The genes are TRBV6-5 and TRBJ2-7, with D unclear. This CDR3 comprises 11 residues. CDR1 MNHEY and CDR2 SVGAGI come from the germline V gene. Trimming pared 10 bases from V and 6 bases from J, leaving 13 bases between.

This clone qualifies as large. This chain links TRBV7-6 with TRBJ2-2; D is uncertain. Germline assignment: CDR1 SGHVS and CDR2 FNYEAQ. CDR3 length: 13 amino acids. Trimming left V 5 bases short and J 2 bases short, with 6 bases between. The DNA of the CDR3 is TGTGCCAGCAGCCCTCGAAACACCGGGGAGCTGTTTTTT. It is translated as CASSPRNTGELFF.

The chain has TRBV28 and TRBJ1-5; D unclear. The length of the CDR3 is 15 residues. CDR1 and CDR2 (germline): MDHEN, SYDVKM. Trimming took off 7 bases at V and 2 bases at J, with 15 bases between the two ends. CDR3 sequence reads: CASKKESLGNQPQHF. The CDR3 bases are TGTGCCAGCAAAAAGGAAAGCCTAGGCAATCAGCCCCAGCATTTT.

The chain uses TRBV6-5 and TRBJ2-7; D gene ambiguous. The germline V gene has CDR1 MNHEY and CDR2 SVGAGI. Deletions cut 10 bases from V and 7 bases from J, with 14 bases between. The CDR3 totals 11 residues. The CDR3 reads CATLLGTEQYF. CDR3 DNA sequence: TGTGCCACCCTTCTAGGTACGGAGCAGTACTTC.

The chain recombines TRBV5-1 with TRBJ1-4; TRBD1 aligns across 7 bases. The germline gives CDR1 SGHRS, CDR2 YFSETQ. The CDR3 loop spans 13 amino acids. Trimming at V came to 7 bases and at J to 5 bases, leaving 5 bases not matched to a gene. CDR3 coding DNA: TGCGCCAGCTTGGAACAGGGGAATGAAAAACTGTTTTTT. This gives the protein CASLEQGNEKLFF.

This clone occurred a few times. CDR3 sequence reads: CASGQSEETQYF. Written as DNA, the CDR3 is TGTGCCAGCGGACAGTCCGAAGAGACCCAGTACTTC. The gene calls are TRBV7-6 and TRBJ2-5, with a possible D match to TRBD1 (6 bases). V was shortened by 8 bases and J by 3 bases, with 10 bases between the two germline ends. CDR1 and CDR2 from the germline V gene are SGHVS and FNYEAQ. CDR3 size: 12 residues.

The genes are TRBV7-3 and TRBJ1-1; D unresolved. Germline V gene data show CDR1 as SGHTA and CDR2 as FQGTGA. V gave up 1 base and J gave up 1 base, with 13 bases separating them. The CDR3 spans 16 residues. The CDR3 DNA sequence: TGTGCCAGCAGCTTAAATTCGATAGAATCGAACACTGAAGCTTTCTTT. This sequence encodes CASSLNSIESNTEAFF.

The CDR3 protein is CASSRTSGEQYF. The CDR3 bases are TGTGCCAGCAGTCGAACTAGCGGCGAGCAGTACTTC. The chain employs TRBV4-2 and TRBJ2-7; TRBD2 matches at 8 bases. Looked up from germline, CDR1 is LGHNA and CDR2 is YNFKEQ. The CDR3 is 12 residues long. V trimming: 6 bases; J trimming: 6 bases; junction bases outside the gene matches: 4.

This clone appeared a few times. The V and J genes are TRBV6-6 and TRBJ1-2; D remains unclear. CDR3 length: 11 residues. CDR1 and CDR2 (germline): MNHNY, SVGAGI (reference sequence). V was trimmed by 6 bases and J by 3 bases, leaving 5 bases between them. As DNA, the CDR3 is TGTGCCAGCAGCCTTGACTATGGCTACACCTTC. Encoded protein: CASSLDYGYTF.

This clone has just a few counts. The rearrangement joins TRBV9 to TRBJ1-6; D ambiguous. With 0 bases removed from V and 7 bases from J, the gap between germline ends came to 11 bases. Germline assignment: CDR1 SGDLS and CDR2 YYNGEE. This CDR3 is built from 15 residues. In DNA form, the CDR3 reads TGTGCCAGCAGCGTAGGGGTCCGGAGGAATTCACCCCTCCACTTT. It codes for CASSVGVRRNSPLHF.

J is TRBJ2-7 and V is TRBV6-1, with TRBD2 matching 11 bases. The ends lost 11 bases at V and 5 bases at J; junction bases unmatched: 11. This CDR3 comprises 14 residues. The germline V gene encodes CDR1 MNHNS and CDR2 SASEGT. In DNA, the CDR3 is TGTGCCTGCCAGACTAGCGGGATAGTAGACGAGCAGTACTTC. It is translated as CACQTSGIVDEQYF.

The V gene is TRBV5-1, the J gene TRBJ2-7, with 7 positions matching TRBD2. V was clipped by 0 bases and J by 3 bases; unmatched bases: 3. Per the germline V gene, CDR1 is SGHRS and CDR2 is YFSETQ. The CDR3 is 14 residues long. CDR3 in amino acids: CASSLAGLVYEQYF. The CDR3 nucleotides are TGCGCCAGCAGCTTGGCTGGACTAGTCTACGAGCAGTACTTC.

The chain carries TRBV12-5 and TRBJ1-5; D unclear. The CDR3 spans 11 residues. V dropped 1 base and J dropped 6 bases, with 1 base sitting between them. Looked up from germline, CDR1 is LGHNT and CDR2 is FRNRAP. The CDR3 coding sequence is TGTGCTAGTGGTTTGGGTCAGCCCCAGCATTTT. Protein sequence: CASGLGQPQHF.

The chain is built from TRBV7-9 and TRBJ1-1; TRBD1 might be the D (6 bases). The germline V gene encodes CDR1 SEHNR and CDR2 FQNEAQ (reference sequence). V shed 4 bases and J shed 1 base, with 13 bases lying between them. The CDR3 contains 15 residues. The CDR3 region is CASSSETGSNTEAFF. The DNA of the CDR3 is TGTGCCAGCAGCTCGGAGACAGGATCGAACACTGAAGCTTTCTTT.